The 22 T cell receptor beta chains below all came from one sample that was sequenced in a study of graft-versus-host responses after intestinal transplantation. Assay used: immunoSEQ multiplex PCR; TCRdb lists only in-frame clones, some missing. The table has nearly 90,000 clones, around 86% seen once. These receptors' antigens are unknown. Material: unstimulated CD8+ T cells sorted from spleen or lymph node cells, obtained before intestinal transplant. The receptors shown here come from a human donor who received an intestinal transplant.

CDR3: CASSLDGGSGNTIYF. The CDR3, as DNA: TGTGCCAGCAGCTTAGATGGGGGATCCGGAAACACCATATATTTT. The chain links TRBV7-6 to TRBJ1-3; a possible D gene is TRBD1 (5 bases). The CDR3 sequence is 15 residues long. V was clipped by 1 base and J by 4 bases, with 11 bases between them. Germline CDR1 reads SGHVS; CDR2 reads FNYEAQ.

The CDR3 is CASSLVRPRGTQYF. In DNA, the CDR3 is TGCGCCAGCAGCTTGGTGAGGCCCCGGGGGACCCAGTACTTC. The V and J genes are TRBV5-1 and TRBJ2-5; D may be TRBD2 (5 bases). The V end was cut by 0 bases, the J end by 7 bases, with 13 bases between. This CDR3 spans 14 amino acids. The germline gives CDR1 SGHRS, CDR2 YFSETQ.

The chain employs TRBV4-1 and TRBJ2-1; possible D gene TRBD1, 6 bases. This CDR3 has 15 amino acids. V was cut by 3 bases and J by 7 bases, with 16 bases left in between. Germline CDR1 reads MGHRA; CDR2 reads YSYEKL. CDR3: CASSQDSPPGNEQFF. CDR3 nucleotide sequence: TGCGCCAGCAGCCAGGACAGTCCCCCAGGGAATGAGCAGTTCTTC.

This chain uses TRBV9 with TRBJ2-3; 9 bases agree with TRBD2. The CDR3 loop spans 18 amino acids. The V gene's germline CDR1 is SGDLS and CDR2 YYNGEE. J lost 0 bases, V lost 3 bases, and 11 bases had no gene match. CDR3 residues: CASSARISGGPSTDTQYF. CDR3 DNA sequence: TGTGCCAGCAGCGCTAGGATTAGCGGGGGCCCTAGCACAGATACGCAGTATTTT.

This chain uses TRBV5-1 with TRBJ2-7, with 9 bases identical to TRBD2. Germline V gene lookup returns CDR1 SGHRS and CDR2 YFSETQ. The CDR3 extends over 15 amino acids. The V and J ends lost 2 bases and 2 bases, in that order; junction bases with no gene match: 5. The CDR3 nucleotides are TGCGCCAGCAGCTTAATGCGGGAGGGGACCTACGAGCAGTACTTC. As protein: CASSLMREGTYEQYF.

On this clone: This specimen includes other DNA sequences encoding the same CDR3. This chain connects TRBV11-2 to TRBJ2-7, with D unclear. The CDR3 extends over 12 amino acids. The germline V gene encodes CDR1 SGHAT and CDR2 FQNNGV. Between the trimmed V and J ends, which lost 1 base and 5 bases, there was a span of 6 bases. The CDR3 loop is CASSLGVHEQYF. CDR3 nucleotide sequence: TGTGCCAGCAGCTTAGGGGTGCACGAGCAGTACTTC. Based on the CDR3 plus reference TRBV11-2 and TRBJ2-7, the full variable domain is EAGVAQSPRYKIIEKRQSVAFWCNPISGHATLYWYQQILGQGPKLLIQFQNNGVVDDSQLPKDRFSAERLKGVDSTLKIQPAKLEDSAVYLCASSLGVHEQYFGPGTRLTVT.

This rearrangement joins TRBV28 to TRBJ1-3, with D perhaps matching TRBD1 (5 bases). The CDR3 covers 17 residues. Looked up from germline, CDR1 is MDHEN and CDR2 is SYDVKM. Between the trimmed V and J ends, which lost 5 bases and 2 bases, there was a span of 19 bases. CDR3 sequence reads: CASSLFQGPLAGNTIYF. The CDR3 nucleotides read TGTGCCAGCAGTCTCTTCCAGGGACCTCTGGCTGGAAACACCATATATTTT.

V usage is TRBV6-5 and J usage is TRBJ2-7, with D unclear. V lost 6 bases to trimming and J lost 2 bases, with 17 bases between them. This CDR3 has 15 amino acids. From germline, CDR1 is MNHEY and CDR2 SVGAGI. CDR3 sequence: CASRTTLNGAYEQYF. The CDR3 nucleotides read TGTGCCAGCAGGACGACCCTTAATGGGGCCTACGAGCAGTACTTC.

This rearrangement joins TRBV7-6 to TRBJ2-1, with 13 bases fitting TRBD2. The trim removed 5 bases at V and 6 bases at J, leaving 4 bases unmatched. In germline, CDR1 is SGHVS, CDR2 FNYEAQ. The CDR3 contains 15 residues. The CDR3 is CASSRGLAGINEQFF. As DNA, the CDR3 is TGTGCCAGCAGCCGGGGACTAGCGGGAATCAATGAGCAGTTCTTC.

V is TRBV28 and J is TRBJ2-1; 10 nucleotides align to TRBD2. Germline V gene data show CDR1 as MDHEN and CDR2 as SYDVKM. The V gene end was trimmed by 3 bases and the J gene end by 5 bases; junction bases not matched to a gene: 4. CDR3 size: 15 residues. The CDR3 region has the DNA TGTGCCAGCAGTTTTTCGGGACTAGCGAACAATGAGCAGTTCTTC. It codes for CASSFSGLANNEQFF.

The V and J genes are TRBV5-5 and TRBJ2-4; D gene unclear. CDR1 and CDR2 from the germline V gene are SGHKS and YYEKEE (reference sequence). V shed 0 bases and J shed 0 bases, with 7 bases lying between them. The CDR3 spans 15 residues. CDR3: CASSLAELAKNIQYF. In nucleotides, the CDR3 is TGTGCCAGCAGCTTGGCCGAACTAGCCAAAAACATTCAGTACTTC.

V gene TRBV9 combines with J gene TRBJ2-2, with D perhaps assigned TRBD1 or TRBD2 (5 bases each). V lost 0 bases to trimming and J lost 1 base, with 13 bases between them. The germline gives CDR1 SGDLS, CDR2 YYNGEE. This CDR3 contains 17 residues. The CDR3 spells CASSVESGTENTGELFF. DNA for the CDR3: TGTGCCAGCAGCGTAGAGAGTGGGACCGAGAACACCGGGGAGCTGTTTTTT.

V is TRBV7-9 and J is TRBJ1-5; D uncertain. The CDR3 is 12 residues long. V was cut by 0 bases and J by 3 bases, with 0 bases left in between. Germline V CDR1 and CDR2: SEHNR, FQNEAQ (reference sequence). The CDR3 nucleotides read TGTGCCAGCAGCTTAGCCAATCAGCCCCAGCATTTT. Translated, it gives CASSLANQPQHF.

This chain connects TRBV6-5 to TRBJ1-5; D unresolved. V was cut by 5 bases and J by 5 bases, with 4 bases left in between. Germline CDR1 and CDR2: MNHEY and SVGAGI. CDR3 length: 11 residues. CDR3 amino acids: CASSDDQPQHF. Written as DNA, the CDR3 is TGTGCCAGCAGTGACGATCAGCCCCAGCATTTT.

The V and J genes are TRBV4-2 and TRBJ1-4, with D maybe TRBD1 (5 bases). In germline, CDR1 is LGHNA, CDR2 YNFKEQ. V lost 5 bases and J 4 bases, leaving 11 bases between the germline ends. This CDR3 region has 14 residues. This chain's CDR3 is CASSLWGINEKLFF. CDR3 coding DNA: TGTGCCAGCAGCTTGTGGGGGATTAATGAAAAACTGTTTTTT.

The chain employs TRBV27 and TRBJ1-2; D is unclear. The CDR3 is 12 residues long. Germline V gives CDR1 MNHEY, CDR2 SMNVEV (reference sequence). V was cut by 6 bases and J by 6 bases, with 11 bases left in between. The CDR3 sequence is CASRTQADGYTF. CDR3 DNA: TGTGCCAGCAGAACGCAGGCAGATGGCTACACCTTC.

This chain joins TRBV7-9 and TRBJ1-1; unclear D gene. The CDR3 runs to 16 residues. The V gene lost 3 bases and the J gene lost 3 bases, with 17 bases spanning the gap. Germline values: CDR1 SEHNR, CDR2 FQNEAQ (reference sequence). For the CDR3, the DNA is TGTGCCAGCAGCTTTACTCTCAACACCCAGGACACTGAAGCTTTCTTT. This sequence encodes CASSFTLNTQDTEAFF.

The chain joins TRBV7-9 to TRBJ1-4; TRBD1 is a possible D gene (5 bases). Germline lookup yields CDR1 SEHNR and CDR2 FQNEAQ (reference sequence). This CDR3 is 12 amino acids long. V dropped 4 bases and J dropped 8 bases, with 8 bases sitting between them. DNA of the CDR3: TGTGCCAGCAGCTGGTGGGACGAAAAACTGTTTTTT. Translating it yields CASSWWDEKLFF.

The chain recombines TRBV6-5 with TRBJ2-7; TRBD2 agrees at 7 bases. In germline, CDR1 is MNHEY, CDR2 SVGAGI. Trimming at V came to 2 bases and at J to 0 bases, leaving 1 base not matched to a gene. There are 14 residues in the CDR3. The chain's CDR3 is CASSYGRDSYEQYF. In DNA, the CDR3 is TGTGCCAGCAGTTACGGGAGGGACTCCTACGAGCAGTACTTC.

CDR3 coding DNA: TGCGCCAGCAGCTGGTTAATACAGCATTTT. Translated: CASSWLIQHF. The V call is TRBV5-1, the J call TRBJ1-5; no firm D call. V was clipped by 3 bases and J by 13 bases, with 8 bases between them. Germline CDR1 and CDR2: SGHRS and YFSETQ. The CDR3 covers 10 residues. The variable domain in full, with the rest retrieved from reference TRBV5-1 and TRBJ1-5, is KAGVTQTPRYLIKTRGQQVTLSCSPISGHRSVSWYQQTPGQGLQFLFEYFSETQRNKGNFPGRFSGRQFSNSRSEMNVSTLELGDSALYLCASSWLIQHFGDGTRLSIL.

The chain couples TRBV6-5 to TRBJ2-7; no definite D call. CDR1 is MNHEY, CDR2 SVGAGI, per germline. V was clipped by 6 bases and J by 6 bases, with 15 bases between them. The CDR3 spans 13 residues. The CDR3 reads CASSPRTVGEQYF. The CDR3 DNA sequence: TGTGCCAGCAGCCCCCGAACAGTCGGCGAGCAGTACTTC.

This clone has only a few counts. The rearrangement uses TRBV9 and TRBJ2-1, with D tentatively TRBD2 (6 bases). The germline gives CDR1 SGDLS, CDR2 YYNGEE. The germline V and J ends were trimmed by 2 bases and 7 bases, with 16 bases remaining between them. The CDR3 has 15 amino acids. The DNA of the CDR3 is TGTGCCAGCAGCGTGGGACCTCGGAGCGGGAATGAGCAGTTCTTC. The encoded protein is CASSVGPRSGNEQFF.